The 21 T cell receptor beta chains in this list originate from one sample, sequenced in a study of cytomegalovirus exposure and HLA in healthy donors. This PCR relied on a set of 60 Vbeta primers and 13 Jbeta primers. TCRdb keeps only in-frame clones here, not all; method: immunoSEQ multiplex PCR. The sample is made up of under 75,000 clones, and the top ten hold 2.4% of it. The sequenced sample consisted of PBMCs. These TCRs come from a female donor in good health and CMV-seropositive.

The rearrangement links TRBV4-1 to TRBJ2-7; TRBD2 matches at 10 bases. CDR3 length: 17 residues. The germline V gene encodes CDR1 MGHRA and CDR2 YSYEKL. J lost 0 bases, V lost 3 bases, and 8 bases had no gene match. This chain's CDR3 is CASSHGLAGESSYEQYF. As DNA, the CDR3 is TGCGCCAGCAGCCACGGGCTAGCGGGGGAGAGCTCCTACGAGCAGTACTTC.

V and J are TRBV6-1 and TRBJ1-1, with TRBD1 as a possible D gene (6 bases). Germline CDR1 is MNHNS and CDR2 is SASEGT. Trimming pared 6 bases from V and 5 bases from J, leaving 10 bases between. The CDR3 has 12 residues. The CDR3 DNA reads TGTGCCAGCAGAGGGACAAGTACTGAAGCTTTCTTT. As protein: CASRGTSTEAFF.

With regard to this clone: Germline is not matched at one junction end, which may reflect a read error. The gene calls are TRBV4-2 and TRBJ2-3, with 8 bases aligning to TRBD2. This CDR3 is 15 amino acids long. CDR1 and CDR2 (germline): LGHNA, YNFKEQ. The CDR3 region is CASSQDVGGADKQYF. The CDR3 nucleotides read TGTGCCAGCAGCCAAGATGTCGGGGGGGCAGATAAGCAGTATTTT.

J is TRBJ2-7 and V is TRBV27; 7 bases map to TRBD1. The CDR3 has 13 residues. CDR1 and CDR2 (germline): MNHEY, SMNVEV (reference sequence). Unmatched junction bases numbered 8, after V lost 11 bases and J lost 1 base. The CDR3 protein is CAVGQVNSYEQYF. The CDR3 nucleotides read TGTGCCGTAGGACAGGTAAATTCCTACGAGCAGTACTTC.

The chain recombines TRBV27 with TRBJ2-1; D remains unclear. Trimming took 5 bases from V and 9 from J, leaving 14 bases between them. CDR1 and CDR2 from the germline V gene are MNHEY and SMNVEV (reference sequence). The CDR3 is 13 residues long. DNA of the CDR3: TGTGCCAGCAGTGCGACTGCGGCCGGTGAGCAGTTCTTC. Protein sequence: CASSATAAGEQFF.

V usage is TRBV5-1 and J usage is TRBJ1-6; 8 bases align to TRBD1. Unmatched junction bases numbered 9, after V lost 0 bases and J lost 10 bases. Germline loops: CDR1 SGHRS, CDR2 YFSETQ. The CDR3 is 16 amino acids. CDR3 nucleotide sequence: TGCGCCAGCAGCTTGGGGTCCGGACAGGGTGGGTCACCCCTCCACTTT. Amino acid sequence: CASSLGSGQGGSPLHF.

This rearrangement joins TRBV2 to TRBJ1-1, with D perhaps matching TRBD1 (5 bases). V lost 4 bases and J lost 1, with 10 bases in between. The CDR3 runs 14 residues. CDR1 and CDR2 from the germline V gene are SNHLY and FYNNEI. The CDR3 nucleotides are TGTGCCAGCAGTGCAACCGACAGGAACACTGAAGCTTTCTTT. Translated, it gives CASSATDRNTEAFF.

This chain uses TRBV15 with TRBJ2-3, with 9 bases aligning to TRBD2. After removal of 0 bases from V and 7 bases from J, the junction contained 8 bases not matched to a gene. This CDR3 is built from 16 residues. The germline gives CDR1 LNHNV, CDR2 YYDKDF (reference sequence). The CDR3 nucleotides read TGTGCCACCAGCAGAGATCTGGGGACTAGCTCAAATACGCAGTATTTT. Amino acid sequence: CATSRDLGTSSNTQYF.

The rearrangement joins TRBV5-1 to TRBJ2-3, with D maybe TRBD2 (5 bases). This CDR3 is 13 amino acids long. The germline CDR1 and CDR2 sequences are SGHRS and YFSETQ. V was pared by 7 bases and J by 0 bases, with 9 bases between. CDR3 in amino acids: CASRRSSTDTQYF. CDR3 nucleotide sequence: TGCGCCAGCCGGAGGTCTAGCACAGATACGCAGTATTTT.

About this clone itself: One end of the junction fails to match germline, which may point to a read error. The chain is built from TRBV10-1 and TRBJ2-5; 9 nucleotides match TRBD1. Per the germline V gene, CDR1 is WNHNN and CDR2 is SYGVQD (reference sequence). The CDR3 extends over 17 amino acids. CDR3 sequence: CASSPTGGAPKVENQYF. The CDR3, as DNA: TGCGCCAGCAGTCCAACAGGGGGCGCCCCCAAAGTGGAGAACCAGTACTTC.

The J gene is TRBJ2-2, the V gene TRBV15; 7 bases map to TRBD2. This CDR3 has 17 residues. CDR1 and CDR2 (germline): LNHNV, YYDKDF (reference sequence). V lost 0 bases and J lost 0; bases outside the gene matches: 4. In DNA form, the CDR3 reads TGTGCCACCAGCAGAGATTGGGAGGGCGCGAACACCGGGGAGCTGTTTTTT. The encoded protein is CATSRDWEGANTGELFF.

This rearrangement joins TRBV11-2 to TRBJ2-7; 8 nucleotides line up with TRBD1. Germline-derived CDR1 and CDR2 are SGHAT and FQNNGV. V lost 5 bases and J lost 2; bases outside the gene matches: 8. This CDR3 region has 15 residues. CDR3 amino acids: CASSLHRGSTYEQYF. The DNA for the CDR3 is TGTGCCAGCAGCCTACACAGGGGGTCAACCTACGAGCAGTACTTC.

V and J are TRBV28 and TRBJ2-3; weak D call: TRBD1 (5 bases). The CDR3 runs 14 residues. CDR1 is MDHEN, CDR2 SYDVKM, per germline. Trimming stripped 2 bases from V and 1 base from J, with 7 bases between. The CDR3 spells CASSLRGRTDTQYF. In nucleotides, the CDR3 is TGTGCCAGCAGTTTAAGGGGCCGCACAGATACGCAGTATTTT.

This rearrangement joins TRBV27 to TRBJ2-1; tentatively, D is TRBD2 (6 bases). The CDR3 has 15 residues. Trimming took off 2 bases at V and 2 bases at J, with 10 bases between the two ends. Germline V lookup: CDR1 MNHEY, CDR2 SMNVEV (reference sequence). CDR3 residues: CASSLGGAPYNEQFF. The CDR3 DNA follows: TGTGCCAGCAGTTTAGGAGGGGCTCCCTACAATGAGCAGTTCTTC.

The genes are TRBV4-3 and TRBJ2-7; 7 nucleotides line up with TRBD2. This CDR3 has 16 amino acids. Losses at the gene ends were 0 bases for V and 3 bases for J; bases not matched to a gene: 8. The germline CDR1 and CDR2 sequences are LGHNA and YSLEER. CDR3 sequence: CASSQDQASGLYEQYF. CDR3 in DNA: TGCGCCAGCAGCCAAGACCAGGCTAGCGGACTCTACGAGCAGTACTTC.

The CDR3 region is CASSSPGTGYEQYF. As DNA, the CDR3 is TGTGCCAGCAGCTCCCCAGGGACAGGTTACGAGCAGTACTTC. The rearrangement uses TRBV7-9 and TRBJ2-7; TRBD1 matches at 8 bases. Germline V gives CDR1 SEHNR, CDR2 FQNEAQ (reference sequence). CDR3 size: 14 residues. Losses at the gene ends were 4 bases for V and 4 bases for J; bases not matched to a gene: 6.

J is TRBJ2-3 and V is TRBV4-3; 9 bases align to TRBD2. The ends lost 0 bases at V and 6 bases at J; junction bases unmatched: 7. Germline lookup yields CDR1 LGHNA and CDR2 YSLEER. There are 16 residues in the CDR3. This chain's CDR3 is CASSQDFSGSVDTQYF. The CDR3 DNA reads as TGCGCCAGCAGCCAAGACTTTAGCGGGAGCGTCGATACGCAGTATTTT.

V and J are TRBV4-1 and TRBJ2-1; 9 bases align to TRBD1. The CDR3 sequence is 21 residues long. V shed 6 bases and J 0 bases; nucleotides not matched to a gene: 21. CDR1 MGHRA and CDR2 YSYEKL come from the germline V gene. CDR3 sequence reads: CASSRTGTGLLGARSYNEQFF. The CDR3 DNA follows: TGCGCCAGCAGTCGTACCGGGACAGGGCTTCTAGGGGCCCGCTCCTACAATGAGCAGTTCTTC.

The V and J genes are TRBV7-2 and TRBJ1-6; TRBD1 matches at 8 bases. CDR1 is SGHTA, CDR2 FQGNSA, per germline. This CDR3 is built from 15 residues. V shed 3 bases, J shed 7 bases, and the junction held 5 bases outside the gene matches. The CDR3, as DNA: TGTGCCAGCAGCTTCGTACAGGGGGGCAATTCACCCCTCCACTTT. Protein: CASSFVQGGNSPLHF.

The chain recombines TRBV6-5 with TRBJ1-2; 9 bases map to TRBD1. The germline CDR1 and CDR2 sequences are MNHEY and SVGAGI. Germline trimming cut 0 bases from V and 8 bases from J; bases unmatched to any gene: 7. The CDR3 sequence is 15 residues long. CDR3 residues: CASSYSTTGGAGYTF. As DNA, the CDR3 is TGTGCCAGCAGTTACTCGACAACAGGGGGCGCGGGCTACACCTTC.

This sequence joins TRBV11-2 and TRBJ2-7; 12 nucleotides line up with TRBD2. V was clipped by 3 bases and J by 1 base; unmatched bases: 10. This CDR3 comprises 18 residues. CDR1 and CDR2 (germline): SGHAT, FQNNGV. In DNA, the CDR3 is TGTGCCAGCAGCTTCACGACGGGACTAGCGGGTAGTTCCTACGAGCAGTACTTC. Amino acid sequence: CASSFTTGLAGSSYEQYF.